The 16 T cell receptor beta chains in this list originate from one sample, sequenced in a study of T cells after yellow fever vaccination. TCRdb itself ran the 5' RACE reads through MiXCR, one entry per CDR3 protein. The sample lists some 80,000 distinct CDR3 sequences; 10% to 15% were seen once. The source was CD8+ T cells not binding an NS4B(214-222) dextramer, sorted from PBMCs, collected 20 to 25 days after the first yellow fever vaccination. These receptors were taken from a man in his late teens or twenties who received the YFV17D yellow fever vaccine.

The chain recombines TRBV6-1 with TRBJ2-1; 10 bases fit TRBD2. Looked up from germline, CDR1 is MNHNS and CDR2 is SASEGT. The CDR3 covers 17 residues. The trim removed 2 bases at V and 5 bases at J, leaving 9 bases unmatched. In DNA, the CDR3 is TGTGCCAGCAGTGAAATTTTGTTAGCGGGGGGCAACAATGAGCAGTTCTTC. As protein: CASSEILLAGGNNEQFF.

This sequence joins TRBV19 and TRBJ2-1; 10 bases agree with TRBD2. From germline, CDR1 is LNHDA and CDR2 SQIVND (reference sequence). The CDR3 length is 17 residues. V was pared by 3 bases and J by 0 bases, with 5 bases of the junction left unmatched. CDR3 amino acids: CASSITSGESSYNEQFF. For the CDR3, the DNA is TGTGCCAGTAGTATCACTAGCGGGGAGAGCTCCTACAATGAGCAGTTCTTC.

The rearrangement links TRBV5-1 to TRBJ2-7; D not resolved. The CDR3 loop spans 12 amino acids. Germline V CDR1 and CDR2: SGHRS, YFSETQ. V was trimmed by 2 bases and J by 3 bases, leaving 6 bases between them. CDR3 DNA sequence: TGCGCCAGCAGCTTACTCGACTACGAGCAGTACTTC. Protein sequence: CASSLLDYEQYF.

This clonotype was detected only a few times. V and J are TRBV29-1 and TRBJ1-3; D is undetermined. This CDR3 region has 15 residues. V lost 0 bases, J lost 2 bases, and 11 bases lay in between. Germline V gene sequence: CDR1 SQVTM, CDR2 ANQGSEA. The CDR3 region is CSVEDGGSAGNTIYF. CDR3 coding DNA: TGCAGCGTTGAAGATGGAGGGTCTGCTGGAAACACCATATATTTT.

This clonotype has only a few counts. This chain joins TRBV21-1 and TRBJ1-1. TRBV21-1 is given as a pseudogene. This CDR3 region has 19 residues. CDR3 loop: CASSKVRRVTGSMNTEAFF. CDR3 nucleotides: TGTGCCAGCAGCAAAGTTAGGAGGGTTACAGGGTCCATGAACACTGAAGCTTTCTTT.

This clonotype was seen a few times. The chain is built from TRBV5-1 and TRBJ2-7, with D unresolved. The V end was cut by 1 base, the J end by 0 bases, with 14 bases between. Germline assignment: CDR1 SGHRS and CDR2 YFSETQ. The CDR3 is 16 amino acids. The CDR3 DNA reads as TGCGCCAGCAGCTTGCCGCCGTCAGGCGCCTCCTACGAGCAGTACTTC. Amino acids: CASSLPPSGASYEQYF.

J is TRBJ2-2 and V is TRBV6-1, with 7 bases fitting TRBD1. With 5 bases clipped from V and 4 bases from J, the junction kept 7 bases outside the gene matches. This CDR3 contains 15 residues. The germline V gene has CDR1 MNHNS and CDR2 SASEGT. CDR3 in DNA: TGTGCCAGCAGTCCCGGGACAGCGAGCACCGGGGAGCTGTTTTTT. Translation gives CASSPGTASTGELFF.

V is TRBV28 and J is TRBJ2-7; D tentatively reads TRBD1 or TRBD2 (5 bases each). V shed 10 bases and J shed 12 bases, with 16 bases lying between them. CDR1 is MDHEN and CDR2 is SYDVKM in the germline V gene. The CDR3 loop spans 10 amino acids. CDR3 sequence: CAITTPGPYV. DNA for the CDR3: TGTGCCATTACAACGCCGGGGCCGTACGTC.

This clonotype appeared a few times. This rearrangement joins TRBV12-3 or TRBV12-4 to TRBJ2-5; D is undetermined. Trimming removed 2 bases from V and 1 base from J, with 5 bases in between. This CDR3 spans 13 amino acids. Here the CDR3 reads CASSLHSQETQYF. Written as DNA, the CDR3 is TGTGCCAGCAGTTTACACAGCCAAGAGACCCAGTACTTC.

The V and J genes are TRBV3-1 and TRBJ1-5; D uncertain. Germline CDR1 LGHDT, CDR2 YNNKEL (reference sequence). With 1 base removed from V and 2 bases from J, the gap between germline ends came to 15 bases. This CDR3 region has 17 residues. The CDR3 loop is CASSQGARGNRNQPQHF. CDR3 coding DNA: TGTGCCAGCAGCCAAGGCGCACGTGGGAATCGCAATCAGCCCCAGCATTTT. The whole variable domain, remainder taken from reference TRBV3-1 and TRBJ1-5, is DTAVSQTPKYLVTQMGNDKSIKCEQNLGHDTMYWYKQDSKKFLKIMFSYNNKELIINETVPNRFSPKSPDKAHLNLHINSLELGDSAVYFCASSQGARGNRNQPQHFGDGTRLSIL.

The chain combines TRBV29-1 with TRBJ2-1; 8 bases align to TRBD2. After removal of 4 bases from V and 2 bases from J, the junction contained 10 bases not matched to a gene. Per the germline V gene, CDR1 is SQVTM and CDR2 is ANQGSEA. The CDR3 covers 16 residues. As DNA, the CDR3 is TGCAGCGTTGTCGGGGGGGACAAAACGACCTACAATGAGCAGTTCTTC. Protein sequence: CSVVGGDKTTYNEQFF.

The chain links TRBV7-3 to TRBJ1-1; TRBD1 might be the D (5 bases). Germline loops: CDR1 SGHTA, CDR2 FQGTGA. This CDR3 has 15 residues. Trimming left V 5 bases short and J 5 bases short, with 18 bases between. The CDR3 here is CASSAGADTRTEAFF. CDR3 nucleotides: TGTGCCAGCAGCGCCGGGGCGGATACGAGGACTGAAGCTTTCTTT.

The chain has TRBV6-5 and TRBJ1-2, with 7 bases identical to TRBD1. This CDR3 region has 16 residues. Germline CDR1 MNHEY, CDR2 SVGAGI. V shed 6 bases and J 1 base; nucleotides not matched to a gene: 11. CDR3 residues: CASSLPRQGGNYGYTF. The DNA for the CDR3 is TGTGCCAGCAGCTTACCACGACAGGGCGGTAACTATGGCTACACCTTC.

There are a few counts of this clonotype. The chain uses TRBV27 and TRBJ2-2, with D tentatively TRBD2 (6 bases). Per germline, CDR1 MNHEY and CDR2 SMNVEV (reference sequence). The V end lost 3 bases, the J end lost 7 bases, and 9 bases lay between the germline ends. CDR3 length: 13 amino acids. The CDR3 region is CASSFPGVGELFF. DNA for the CDR3: TGTGCCAGCAGTTTTCCGGGGGTCGGGGAGCTGTTTTTT.

This clonotype occurred a few times. The chain is built from TRBV6-2 or TRBV6-3 and TRBJ1-1; the match to TRBD1 covers 8 bases. Germline CDR1 and CDR2: MNHEY and SVGEGT. J gave up 2 bases and V 6 bases, and 2 bases lay outside the gene matches. There are 13 residues in the CDR3. The CDR3 bases are TGTGCCAGCAGACAGGGGGGCAACACTGAAGCTTTCTTT. Residues: CASRQGGNTEAFF.

This clonotype has only a few counts. The CDR3 protein is CASSLNGNTIYF. The DNA of the CDR3 is TGTGCCAGCAGCTTAAACGGAAACACCATATATTTT. The rearrangement links TRBV7-2 to TRBJ1-3; D not certain. CDR3 length equals 12 residues. V was clipped by 2 bases and J by 4 bases, with 3 bases between them. The germline CDR1 and CDR2 sequences are SGHTA and FQGNSA. The whole variable domain, filled in from reference TRBV7-2 and TRBJ1-3, reads GAGVSQSPSNKVTEKGKDVELRCDPISGHTALYWYRQSLGQGLEFLIYFQGNSAPDKSGLPSDRFSAERTGGSVSTLTIQRTQQEDSAVYLCASSLNGNTIYFGEGSWLTVV.